One and the same sample provided the 30 T cell receptor beta chains below, sequenced in a study of spatial heterogeneity in lung cancer. Notes on the study in general: Intratumoral expanded alpha and beta TCR counts were found to track tumor mutation counts.

The time point was: sample taken at primary tumor resection. These receptors have no identified antigens. TCRdb re-called the 5' RACE reads through MiXCR, storing one row per CDR3 protein. The sample lists about 9,800 distinct CDR3 sequences; 6% to 6.5% were seen once. This material consisted of lung tumor tissue, taken at surgery. These receptors were obtained from a male donor with early-stage non-small cell lung cancer.

This clonotype was seen many times. Being off target in a library aimed at alpha chains, this beta chain has a size of little meaning. The chain combines TRBV20-1 with TRBJ2-3; TRBD2 might be the D (5 bases). Trimming removed 0 bases from V and 3 bases from J, with 13 bases in between. The CDR3 length is 15 residues. Germline V CDR1 and CDR2: DFQATT, SNEGSKA (reference sequence). The CDR3 DNA reads as TGCAGTGCTAGAGAATTTCGAGCGGCAACAGATACGCAGTATTTT. This encodes CSAREFRAATDTQYF.

This clonotype was picked up many times. Little can be read into the size of this beta chain, an off-target read in a library designed for alpha chains. J is TRBJ2-3 and V is TRBV20-1; a possible D gene is TRBD1 (5 bases). V lost 4 bases, J lost 2 bases, and 13 bases lay in between. Germline CDR1 and CDR2: DFQATT and SNEGSKA (reference sequence). CDR3 length equals 14 residues. CDR3 loop: CSATTGGYTDTQYF. For the CDR3, the DNA is TGCAGTGCTACCACAGGCGGCTACACAGATACGCAGTATTTT.

As concerns this clonotype: For a library built for alpha chains, this beta chain is a stray read; little rests on its size. The V gene is TRBV27, the J gene TRBJ2-6; the D is unclear. Germline CDR1 reads MNHEY; CDR2 reads SMNVEV (reference sequence). The CDR3 spans 14 residues. The V gene lost 6 bases and the J gene lost 4 bases, with 10 bases spanning the gap. CDR3: CASSSGYGANVLTF. For the CDR3, the DNA is TGTGCCAGCAGCTCAGGATACGGGGCCAACGTCCTGACTTTC.

In its sample, this clonotype ranks as medium-sized. The library was designed around alpha chains, so this beta chain is a stray read whose abundance carries little weight. The chain couples TRBV11-2 to TRBJ2-7; D remains ambiguous. The CDR3 is 14 residues long. Trimming took off 5 bases at V and 5 bases at J, with 16 bases between the two ends. Germline lookup yields CDR1 SGHAT and CDR2 FQNNGV. The CDR3 DNA is TGTGCCAGCAGCCCCCCCTGGCCTAATAACGAGCAGTACGTC. It specifies CASSPPWPNNEQYV.

This clonotype was detected many times. This beta chain came through as a stray read in a library set up for alpha chains, and its size says little. The chain is built from TRBV5-1 and TRBJ1-4; D ambiguous. Germline CDR1 and CDR2: SGHRS and YFSETQ. This CDR3 is 15 amino acids long. V dropped 3 bases and J dropped 0 bases, with 9 bases sitting between them. CDR3 DNA: TGCGCCAGCAGCTACAGCTCTGCAACTAATGAAAAACTGTTTTTT. This gives the protein CASSYSSATNEKLFF.

By share, this clonotype ranks as medium-sized. This beta chain is an unintended read in a library built for alpha chains; its size means little. The chain uses TRBV15 and TRBJ2-7; 9 positions match TRBD1. The CDR3 has 14 residues. Germline V CDR1 and CDR2: LNHNV, YYDKDF (reference sequence). V trimming: 2 bases; J trimming: 4 bases; junction bases outside the gene matches: 3. DNA of the CDR3: TGTGCCACCAGCAGATACGACAGGGGGTACGAGCAGTACTTC. It codes for CATSRYDRGYEQYF. The full variable domain, in which reference TRBV15 and TRBJ2-7 provide the parts outside the CDR3, is DAMVIQNPRYQVTQFGKPVTLSCSQTLNHNVMYWYQQKSSQAPKLLFHYYDKDFNNEADTPDNFQSRRPNTSFCFLDIRSPGLGDTAMYLCATSRYDRGYEQYFGPGTRLTVT.

By sample share, this clonotype is medium-sized. Because the library targeted alpha chains, this beta chain is an off-target read whose size means little. The chain has TRBV9 and TRBJ1-3, with no clear D. There are 17 residues in the CDR3. In germline, CDR1 is SGDLS, CDR2 YYNGEE. V lost 4 bases, J lost 0 bases, and 17 bases lay in between. CDR3 region: CASSYQTGKASGNTIYF. CDR3 nucleotides: TGTGCCAGCAGCTACCAAACGGGGAAGGCCTCTGGAAACACCATATATTTT.

This clonotype was counted a few times. For a library built for alpha chains, this beta chain is a stray read; little rests on its size. The CDR3 DNA is TGCAGTGCTAGAGATCCTCCTTATCCACCCCTCCACTTT. This gives the protein CSARDPPYPPLHF. The chain links TRBV20-1 to TRBJ1-6, with no clear D. CDR1 DFQATT and CDR2 SNEGSKA come from the germline V gene (reference sequence). The V end was cut by 0 bases, the J end by 11 bases, with 11 bases between. This CDR3 comprises 13 residues.

This clonotype is labeled medium-sized. This beta chain is a stray read from a library made for alpha chains; its abundance is not meaningful. The genes are TRBV9 and TRBJ1-1; no definite D call. V gave up 0 bases and J gave up 1 base, with 7 bases separating them. Germline CDR1 is SGDLS and CDR2 is YYNGEE. This CDR3 has 14 amino acids. The CDR3 here is CASSVAPGNTEAFF. CDR3 in DNA: TGTGCCAGCAGCGTAGCCCCTGGGAACACTGAAGCTTTCTTT.

By sample fraction, this clonotype is medium-sized. Since it is a stray read in a library aimed at alpha chains, this beta chain has a size that is not meaningful. V gene TRBV20-1 combines with J gene TRBJ2-1, with D perhaps matching TRBD2 (5 bases). The CDR3 is 15 residues long. CDR1 is DFQATT, CDR2 SNEGSKA, per germline (reference sequence). Trimming cost V 6 bases and J 5 bases, with 20 bases left between them. The CDR3 is CSAARGSNNNNEQFF. The CDR3, as DNA: TGCAGTGCCGCTAGAGGGAGCAACAACAACAATGAGCAGTTCTTC.

This clonotype was detected many times. The size of this beta chain means little, since it is a stray read in a library made for alpha chains. This chain connects TRBV2 to TRBJ1-2, with D uncertain. Trimming stripped 2 bases from V and 3 bases from J, with 7 bases between. There are 13 residues in the CDR3. Germline loops: CDR1 SNHLY, CDR2 FYNNEI. The CDR3 reads CASSEFTDYGYTF. CDR3 DNA: TGTGCCAGCAGTGAATTTACAGACTATGGCTACACCTTC.

This clonotype was picked up many times. In a library made to pick up alpha chains, this beta chain is a stray read with a size that means little. The CDR3 reads CAIRSREGNTEAFF. The CDR3 DNA reads TGTGCCATCAGGAGCAGGGAGGGGAACACTGAAGCTTTCTTT. V and J are TRBV10-3 and TRBJ1-1; possibly TRBD1 for D (5 bases). Germline assignment: CDR1 ENHRY and CDR2 SYGVKD. V lost 6 bases, J lost 1 base, and 12 bases lay in between. CDR3 length equals 14 residues.

This clonotype was counted many times. A library prepared for alpha chains yielded this beta chain as an off-target read; its size is of little meaning. The chain joins TRBV3-1 to TRBJ1-2; unclear D gene. This CDR3 spans 15 amino acids. With 0 bases removed from V and 7 bases from J, the gap between germline ends came to 15 bases. Germline values: CDR1 LGHDT, CDR2 YNNKEL (reference sequence). DNA for the CDR3: TGTGCCAGCAGCCAAGATCCAACACCTCCCCTTGGCTACACCTTC. Translation: CASSQDPTPPLGYTF. Full variable domain (missing parts from reference TRBV3-1 and TRBJ1-2): DTAVSQTPKYLVTQMGNDKSIKCEQNLGHDTMYWYKQDSKKFLKIMFSYNNKELIINETVPNRFSPKSPDKAHLNLHINSLELGDSAVYFCASSQDPTPPLGYTFGSGTRLTVV.

This clonotype is deemed medium-sized. The library was prepared for alpha chains; this beta chain is a stray read, so its frequency means little. This sequence joins TRBV10-3 and TRBJ1-2; D is uncertain. Trimming shortened V by 3 bases and J by 6 bases, and 14 bases separated the two germline ends. Germline V gene data show CDR1 as ENHRY and CDR2 as SYGVKD. The CDR3 consists of 14 residues. DNA of the CDR3: TGTGCCATCAGTGATAGTGCAGGAGAAGATGGCTACACCTTC. As protein: CAISDSAGEDGYTF.

In this sample, this clonotype is medium-sized. This beta chain came through as a stray read in a library set up for alpha chains, and its size says little. This chain joins TRBV12-3 or TRBV12-4 and TRBJ1-6, with unresolved D. CDR3 length equals 13 residues. With 1 base removed from V and 8 bases from J, the gap between germline ends came to 6 bases. Here the CDR3 reads CASSLGRDSPLHF. The CDR3 bases are TGTGCCAGCAGTTTAGGACGCGATTCACCCCTCCACTTT.

This clonotype was counted at least ten times. Found in a library prepared for alpha chains, this beta chain is an off-target read, and its abundance has little meaning. The gene calls are TRBV6-6 and TRBJ2-3, with D possibly being TRBD2 (6 bases). The V and J ends lost 6 bases and 2 bases respectively, with 15 bases between them. Germline lookup yields CDR1 MNHNY and CDR2 SVGAGI (reference sequence). CDR3 length equals 15 residues. The CDR3: CASSPGGSYTDTQYF. CDR3 nucleotide sequence: TGTGCCAGCAGCCCTGGGGGGAGTTACACAGATACGCAGTATTTT.

There are many counts of this clonotype. This beta chain was picked up by a library intended for alpha chains and is off target, so its count carries little meaning. The V and J genes are TRBV12-3 or TRBV12-4 and TRBJ1-1, with D unclear. With 3 bases removed from V and 5 bases from J, the gap between germline ends came to 7 bases. The CDR3 extends over 12 amino acids. CDR3: CASSFHGTEAFF. The CDR3 DNA is TGTGCCAGCAGTTTCCATGGGACTGAAGCTTTCTTT.

There are many counts of this clonotype. This beta chain was picked up by a library intended for alpha chains and is off target, so its count carries little meaning. V usage is TRBV11-3 and J usage is TRBJ2-1; D is possibly TRBD2 (5 bases). Trimming took 2 bases from V and 6 from J, leaving 11 bases between them. This CDR3 spans 14 amino acids. CDR1 and CDR2 from the germline V gene are SGHNT and YENEEA. For the CDR3, the DNA is TGTGCCAGCAGCTTAAGAGGGAGTACCAATGAGCAGTTCTTC. Translation gives CASSLRGSTNEQFF.

This clonotype has at least ten counts. The size of this beta chain means little, since it is a stray read in a library made for alpha chains. V gene TRBV6-5 combines with J gene TRBJ1-3; the D is unclear. The V gene's germline CDR1 is MNHEY and CDR2 SVGAGI. This CDR3 is built from 14 residues. V dropped 4 bases and J dropped 0 bases, with 7 bases sitting between them. CDR3 sequence (DNA): TGTGCCAGCAGTTCATTTAGCTCTGGAAACACCATATATTTT. Translating it yields CASSSFSSGNTIYF.

This clonotype was found many times. This beta chain turned up in a library designed for alpha chains; as an off-target read, its abundance says little. The chain employs TRBV4-1 and TRBJ2-2; 9 bases map to TRBD1. This CDR3 has 17 residues. V lost 2 bases and J lost 4; bases outside the gene matches: 8. The germline CDR1 and CDR2 sequences are MGHRA and YSYEKL. The DNA for the CDR3 is TGCGCCAGCAGCCAACCAAAGGAGACAGGGGGCACCGGGGAGCTGTTTTTT. Translated: CASSQPKETGGTGELFF.

This clonotype is termed medium-sized (0.01 to 0.1%). This beta chain is off target for a library built for alpha chains, so its abundance means little. The chain employs TRBV15 and TRBJ1-1, with 7 nucleotides matching TRBD1. The CDR3 has 14 residues. The ends lost 5 bases at V and 1 base at J; junction bases unmatched: 4. Germline CDR1 is LNHNV and CDR2 is YYDKDF (reference sequence). CDR3 coding DNA: TGTGCCACCAGCCCGCCAGGGGGGAACACTGAAGCTTTCTTT. Encoded protein: CATSPPGGNTEAFF.

This clonotype was counted at least ten times. The library was designed around alpha chains, so this beta chain is a stray read whose abundance carries little weight. V is TRBV28 and J is TRBJ2-5; either TRBD1 or TRBD2 may supply D (5 bases each). Looked up from germline, CDR1 is MDHEN and CDR2 is SYDVKM. With 5 bases removed from V and 5 bases from J, the gap between germline ends came to 18 bases. The CDR3 consists of 15 residues. The CDR3 is CASSPSRGRMETQYF. CDR3 in DNA: TGTGCCAGCAGTCCCTCCCGGGGCCGTATGGAGACCCAGTACTTC.

In this sample, this clonotype is medium-sized (0.01 to 0.1%). Being off target in a library aimed at alpha chains, this beta chain has a size of little meaning. This sequence joins TRBV28 and TRBJ2-3; 10 bases are a match to TRBD2. In germline, CDR1 is MDHEN, CDR2 SYDVKM. The V segment lost 5 bases and the J segment 10 bases; nucleotides outside the gene matches: 12. This CDR3 has 15 residues. The CDR3 region is CASSRDWTSGLAQYF. In DNA, the CDR3 is TGTGCCAGCAGTCGCGACTGGACTAGCGGCTTGGCGCAGTATTTT.

In its sample, this clonotype was seen many times. This beta chain was picked up by a library intended for alpha chains and is off target, so its count carries little meaning. The chain is built from TRBV30 and TRBJ2-7, with no clear D. The germline V gene encodes CDR1 GTSNPN and CDR2 SVGIG (reference sequence). This CDR3 region has 11 residues. V lost 2 bases to trimming and J lost 3 bases, with 5 bases between them. The CDR3 spells CAWSNHYEQYV. CDR3 DNA sequence: TGTGCCTGGAGTAACCACTACGAGCAGTACGTC.

This clonotype came up many times. This beta chain is off target for a library built for alpha chains, so its abundance means little. This rearrangement joins TRBV21-1 to TRBJ1-5; TRBD1, the table's D call, lacks a check against the DNA. TRBV21-1 is labeled a pseudogene. The CDR3 consists of 17 residues. CDR3 coding DNA: TGTGCCAGCAGCAACAGGGGGCCCCCTCCTTCTCTTCAGCCCCAGCATTTT. Encoded protein: CASSNRGPPPSLQPQHF.

A remark on this clonotype: This beta chain slipped into a library made for alpha chains as a stray read, so its size is not meaningful. This chain joins TRBV7-2 and TRBJ2-3; maybe TRBD1 (6 bases). This CDR3 is 15 amino acids long. CDR1 SGHTA and CDR2 FQGNSA come from the germline V gene. V was pared by 3 bases and J by 0 bases, with 10 bases between. In DNA, the CDR3 is TGTGCCAGCAGCTTTGAGGGGACAAGCACAGATACGCAGTATTTT. This codes for CASSFEGTSTDTQYF.

This clonotype was picked up many times. Within a library made for alpha chains, this beta chain is off target, and its count is uninformative. The chain recombines TRBV19 with TRBJ2-4, with a weak D call TRBD2 (6 bases). Trimming left V 5 bases short and J 1 base short, with 18 bases between. There are 17 residues in the CDR3. Germline V gene lookup returns CDR1 LNHDA and CDR2 SQIVND (reference sequence). Here the CDR3 reads CASSPLTRGEAKNIQYF. CDR3 DNA sequence: TGTGCCAGTAGTCCGCTGACTAGAGGCGAGGCCAAAAACATTCAGTACTTC.

This clonotype was recorded many times. This beta chain represents an off-target read in a library built for alpha chains; its size is of limited meaning. The gene calls are TRBV19 and TRBJ2-5; TRBD1 aligns across 10 bases. The CDR3 is 14 amino acids. Germline CDR1 LNHDA, CDR2 SQIVND (reference sequence). After removal of 6 bases from V and 4 bases from J, the junction contained 5 bases not matched to a gene. Here the CDR3 reads CASSQDRGGETQYF. The CDR3, as DNA: TGTGCCAGTAGCCAGGACAGGGGGGGAGAGACCCAGTACTTC.

This clonotype came up many times. Found in a library prepared for alpha chains, this beta chain is an off-target read, and its abundance has little meaning. The J gene is TRBJ2-3, the V gene TRBV6-1, with D perhaps matching TRBD2 (7 bases). Between the trimmed V and J ends, which lost 6 bases and 3 bases, there was a span of 19 bases. The length of the CDR3 is 16 residues. Germline V gene data show CDR1 as MNHNS and CDR2 as SASEGT. CDR3 sequence (DNA): TGTGCCAGCAGACCCCAGAGGGGGGGAGTGACAGATACGCAGTATTTT. Translation gives CASRPQRGGVTDTQYF.

This clonotype has ten or more counts. For a library built for alpha chains, this beta chain is a stray read; little rests on its size. The chain is built from TRBV10-3 and TRBJ1-5, with D possibly TRBD1 on 6 matching bases. Deletions cut 2 bases from V and 5 bases from J, with 10 bases between. The CDR3 covers 14 residues. Germline assignment: CDR1 ENHRY and CDR2 SYGVKD. CDR3 sequence reads: CAISERGFDQPQHF. CDR3 DNA sequence: TGTGCCATCAGTGAGAGGGGGTTTGATCAGCCCCAGCATTTT.